Listed below are T cell receptor beta chains from one sample, sequenced in a study of shared clonotypes between healthy human individuals. Here immunoSEQ multiplex PCR was the method, and the copy in TCRdb shows in-frame clones only, minus some. This sample has about 520,000 clones, with approximately 80% found just once. The sequencing sample was made of PBMCs. These receptors were taken from a woman in her forties in good health. Some clones in this sample may be carry-over from other donors' samples. Each CDR3 is given with its conserved first and last residue. Each record gives: clone size, D gene, J gene, V gene, CDR3 DNA, CDR3 protein. A D gene is named only where the DNA matches it firmly. Only part of the rows carry a size: once, few, many, or a class if the clone is expanded.

- TRBD1 TRBJ1-2 TRBV30 TGTGCCTGGAGTACCGGGACAGCGGATGGCTACACCTTC CAWSTGTADGYTF
- - TRBJ2-2 TRBV7-2 TGTGCCAGCAGCCGGGGGGCGGGAGATACCGGGGAGCTGTTTTTT CASSRGAGDTGELFF
many - TRBJ2-4 TRBV6-1 TGTGCCAGCAGTGAAAAGGCGGAGGGAAACATTCAGTACTTC CASSEKAEGNIQYF
- - TRBJ1-1 TRBV13 TGTGCCAGCAGCATAGGGGGGAGTACTGAAGCTTTCTTT CASSIGGSTEAFF
few - TRBJ1-4 TRBV18 TGTGCCAGCTCACCATCTGCGGAAAAACTGTTTTTT CASSPSAEKLFF
few - TRBJ2-5 TRBV15 TGTGCCACCAGCAGGAGGCTCCAAGAGACCCAGTACTTC CATSRRLQETQYF
- - TRBJ2-5 TRBV21-1 TGTGCCAGCAGCCATCTAGTAGAGCAGCAAGAGACCCAGTACTTC CASSHLVEQQETQYF
once - TRBJ1-4 TRBV7-9 TGTGCCAGCAGCTTAAATGCGGCAGTCCAAAAACTGTTTTTT CASSLNAAVQKLFF
- TRBD2 TRBJ2-1 TRBV5-1 TGCGCCAGCAGCTTGGGACTAGCGAAGTACAATGAGCAGTTCTTC CASSLGLAKYNEQFF
- - TRBJ2-2 TRBV7-6 TGTGCCAGCAGCTTAAGGGTAGGGGAGCTGTTTTTT CASSLRVGELFF
- - TRBJ1-5 TRBV7-2 TGTGCCAGCAGCTTAGGGCAGGGAGGTCTCAATCAGCCCCAGCATTTT CASSLGQGGLNQPQHF
once - TRBJ2-5 TRBV19 TGTGCCAGTAGTATAGATCGTGGGGCTGAGACCCAGTACTTC CASSIDRGAETQYF
once - TRBJ2-6 TRBV7-3 TGTGCCAGCAGCTTAATTCCCTCTGGGGCCAACGTCCTGACTTTC CASSLIPSGANVLTF
- - TRBJ2-2 TRBV4-1 TGCGCCAGCAGCCAAATCAATCTACACGGCGGGGAGCTGTTTTTT CASSQINLHGGELFF
- TRBD2 TRBJ2-1 TRBV11-1 TGTGCCAGCAGCTTAGTTCTAGCGGGATATGAGCAGTTCTTC CASSLVLAGYEQFF
- - TRBJ2-7 TRBV6-5 TGTGCCAGCAGTTACGACCTGTCGGGGTACGAGCAGTACTTC CASSYDLSGYEQYF
- TRBD1 TRBJ2-1 TRBV6-6 TGTGCCAGCAGACGCGGAATAGACAGGGACGGTGAGCAGTTCTTC CASRRGIDRDGEQFF
once - TRBJ2-1 TRBV6-1 TGTGCCAGCAGGGGAGAGTTTTCTGGGTACAATGAGCAGTTCTTC CASRGEFSGYNEQFF
- - TRBJ2-1 TRBV7-3 TGTGCCAGCAGCAAAGACGGACTAGGGGGTGTGTATGAGCAGTTCTTC CASSKDGLGGVYEQFF
- - TRBJ2-5 TRBV18 TGTGCCAGCTCACCCCCGGCTCTCCAAGAGACCCAGTACTTC CASSPPALQETQYF
once - TRBJ2-1 TRBV21-1 TGTGCCAGCAGCAACCCCCCACCTCCGGGTCGCGACAATGAGCAGTTCTTC CASSNPPPPGRDNEQFF
- - TRBJ1-4 TRBV5-1 TGCGCCAGCAGCTTGGACGAGGTTAATGAAAAACTGTTTTTT CASSLDEVNEKLFF
many - TRBJ1-1 TRBV27 TGTGCCAGCAGTCGCCCGGGACCCATGAACACTGAAGCTTTCTTT CASSRPGPMNTEAFF
- - TRBJ2-1 TRBV19 TGTGCCAGTAGCGTTTTGGGGGGAGGGGGCTCCTACAATGAGCAGTTCTTC CASSVLGGGGSYNEQFF
once - TRBJ2-3 TRBV11-2 TGTGCCAGCAGCTTAGCAGTCGGCGCAGATACGCAGTATTTT CASSLAVGADTQYF
- - TRBJ2-1 TRBV29-1 TGCAGCGACCGGCCGGGGTACAATGAGCAGTTCTTC CSDRPGYNEQFF
few - TRBJ1-1 TRBV27 TGTGCCAGCAGTGTGAGACGGAACACTGAAGCTTTCTTT CASSVRRNTEAFF
- TRBD1 TRBJ1-2 TRBV29-1 TGCAGCGCTGACCAAGACAGGGTAGGGTTTAACGGCTACACCTTC CSADQDRVGFNGYTF
few - TRBJ1-1 TRBV6-6 TGTGCCAGCAGTTACTCGGACACCCTGAACACTGAAGCTTTCTTT CASSYSDTLNTEAFF
- TRBD1 TRBJ1-2 TRBV18 TGTGCCAGCTCACCGCCGACAGGGGACTATGGCTACACCTTC CASSPPTGDYGYTF
- - TRBJ1-1 TRBV9 TGTGCCAGCAGCGCTCGGGGAATGAACACTGAAGCTTTCTTT CASSARGMNTEAFF
- TRBD2 TRBJ2-7 TRBV6-5 TGTGCCAGCAGTCCCCGGACTAGCGATTACGAGCAGTACTTC CASSPRTSDYEQYF